This T cell receptor (beta chain) was captured by sequencing in a study of identifying expanded T cells in peripheral blood. Assay: immunoSEQ multiplex PCR; the TCRdb copy retains only in-frame clones and omits some. The sample lists about 130,000 clones, 75% to 90% occurring once. Findings and caveats of the study: Over around two and four weeks, about 15 and 18 clones changed, versus 1.2 between replicates. Approximately two-week clone count variance significantly increased as total template count grew.

About this clone itself: Its antigen is still unknown.

Trimming took off 0 bases at V and 8 bases at J, with 14 bases between the two ends. The CDR3 loop spans 15 amino acids. Germline V gene sequence: CDR1 SGHDT, CDR2 YYEEEE. No infections or other immune events were documented during collection. The chain carries TRBV5-6 and TRBJ1-4; D is unresolved. The clonotype was recovered from a person aged 18 to 75 in good health. Sequenced sample: blood. The CDR3 here is CASSLAMEAGEKLFF. Written as DNA, the CDR3 is TGTGCCAGCAGCTTGGCCATGGAAGCGGGGGAAAAACTGTTTTTT.